The 14 T cell receptor beta chains below all came from one sample that was sequenced in a study of cytomegalovirus exposure and HLA in healthy donors (dated by TCRdb to between 2016 and 2019). The library was prepared using the immunoSEQ multiplex PCR assay. For the multiplex PCR, a mixture combining 60 forward primers for TCR Vbeta segments and 13 reverse primers for TCR Jbeta segments was used. The source is immuneACCESS, and TCRdb retained only in-frame sequences with V and J called. Part of the clones is not carried over; for the studies checked, unresolved V genes explain less than half of this, and the remainder is unexplained. The sample table contains over 80,000 clones; only one count was recorded for over 75% of them. The top ten clonotypes cover more than 4.5% of the sample. Sequenced: PBMCs. These receptors all stem from a man between 35 and 55 years old in good health and CMV-seropositive.

This clone was detected only a few times. The J gene is TRBJ1-5, the V gene TRBV2; tentative D call: TRBD1 (5 bases). The CDR3 sequence is 15 residues long. CDR1 is SNHLY, CDR2 FYNNEI, per germline. Trimming cost V 7 bases and J 5 bases, with 18 bases left between them. The CDR3 DNA reads TGTGCCAGCACCCAGGGAGGGGCGATGCATCAGCCCCAGCATTTT. Translated: CASTQGGAMHQPQHF.

The V call is TRBV10-2, the J call TRBJ2-5; TRBD1 matches 7 bases. V gave up 0 bases and J gave up 7 bases; unmatched junction bases: 5. The CDR3 spans 14 residues. Per the germline V gene, CDR1 is WSHSY and CDR2 is SAAADI. The CDR3 nucleotides read TGCGCCAGCAGTGAGTCAGGGGGCGGCCGGACCCAGTACTTC. Protein sequence: CASSESGGGRTQYF.

The chain employs TRBV10-3 and TRBJ2-7, with 10 nucleotides matching TRBD1. Germline CDR1 and CDR2: ENHRY and SYGVKD. J was trimmed by 1 base and V by 6 bases; bases with no gene match: 3. This CDR3 has 14 residues. The CDR3 DNA reads as TGTGCCATCAGAGGACAGGGGGTTTCCTACGAGCAGTACTTC. This translates into CAIRGQGVSYEQYF.

V usage is TRBV5-1 and J usage is TRBJ2-4, with D possibly TRBD2 on 5 matching bases. The CDR3 extends over 13 amino acids. Trimming took off 4 bases at V and 12 bases at J, with 17 bases between the two ends. Germline V gives CDR1 SGHRS, CDR2 YFSETQ. The CDR3 nucleotides read TGCGCCAGCAGCACGGACTCCTTGAGTAGTCAGTACTTC. Translated, it gives CASSTDSLSSQYF.

The chain uses TRBV7-6 and TRBJ2-5; 8 bases line up with TRBD1. Germline V gene data show CDR1 as SGHVS and CDR2 as FNYEAQ. This CDR3 contains 15 residues. Unmatched junction bases numbered 4, after V lost 3 bases and J lost 1 base. This chain's CDR3 is CASSFGQGIQETQYF. In DNA form, the CDR3 reads TGTGCCAGCAGCTTCGGACAGGGCATCCAAGAGACCCAGTACTTC.

This chain connects TRBV21-1 to TRBJ1-4. TRBV21-1 is noted as a pseudogene. CDR3 length equals 13 residues. CDR3 region: CAIEGGAREKLFF. The CDR3 nucleotides read TGTGCCATCGAGGGGGGGGCGCGCGAAAAACTGTTTTTT.

CDR3 sequence (DNA): TGTGCCAGCAGAAGGCGTGGACAGCCGAGCTCTGGAAACACCATATATTTT. The encoded protein is CASRRRGQPSSGNTIYF. The chain is built from TRBV7-9 and TRBJ1-3, with D possibly TRBD1 on 6 matching bases. This CDR3 region has 17 residues. Germline V CDR1 and CDR2: SEHNR, FQNEAQ (reference sequence). V was clipped by 6 bases and J by 0 bases, with 18 bases between them.

With regard to this clone: Compared with germline, one end of the junction differs, possibly owing to a read error. The rearrangement links TRBV7-9 to TRBJ1-2, with 10 bases fitting TRBD1. Germline V gives CDR1 SEHNR, CDR2 FQNEAQ (reference sequence). This CDR3 spans 14 amino acids. CDR3 nucleotides: TGTTCCAGCAGCCCGACAGGGGGCTCCTATGGCTACACCTTC. Amino acids: CSSSPTGGSYGYTF.

The chain has TRBV19 and TRBJ2-3, with TRBD2 matching over 9 bases. The germline gives CDR1 LNHDA, CDR2 SQIVND (reference sequence). V trimming: 7 bases; J trimming: 2 bases; junction bases outside the gene matches: 13. This CDR3 region has 17 residues. The CDR3 DNA reads TGTGCCAGTATCCCAGACGGGCTAGCGGGGCCCACAGATACGCAGTATTTT. Its protein is CASIPDGLAGPTDTQYF.

The genes are TRBV29-1 and TRBJ1-2; tentative D call: TRBD1 (5 bases). The CDR3 has 13 residues. In germline, CDR1 is SQVTM, CDR2 ANQGSEA. V dropped 7 bases and J dropped 7 bases, with 19 bases sitting between them. The CDR3: CSAMTETYRGYTF. The CDR3 coding sequence is TGCAGCGCTATGACAGAAACCTATCGTGGCTACACCTTC. The full variable domain, its missing parts supplied by reference TRBV29-1 and TRBJ1-2, is SAVISQKPSRDICQRGTSLTIQCQVDSQVTMMFWYRQQPGQSLTLIATANQGSEATYESGFVIDKFPISRPNLTFSTLTVSNMSPEDSSIYLCSAMTETYRGYTFGSGTRLTVV.

The rearrangement uses TRBV9 and TRBJ2-7, with 8 bases matching TRBD2. CDR3 length: 14 amino acids. CDR1 SGDLS and CDR2 YYNGEE come from the germline V gene. J lost 3 bases, V lost 4 bases, and 6 bases had no gene match. The CDR3 DNA reads as TGTGCCAGCAGCCCGGGGGGGCCGGGCTACGAGCAGTACTTC. It encodes CASSPGGPGYEQYF.

This clone has more than one count but fewer than ten. This chain connects TRBV30 to TRBJ1-2; 7 bases are shared with TRBD1. The germline V gene encodes CDR1 GTSNPN and CDR2 SVGIG (reference sequence). The trim removed 0 bases at V and 7 bases at J, leaving 8 bases unmatched. The CDR3 has 14 amino acids. The CDR3 here is CAWSVQGHRSGYTF. The CDR3 bases are TGTGCCTGGAGTGTACAGGGGCACCGCTCTGGCTACACCTTC.

The gene calls are TRBV12-5 and TRBJ2-3; D is possibly TRBD2 (5 bases). The CDR3 contains 14 residues. Germline V CDR1 and CDR2: LGHNT, FRNRAP. The V end was cut by 6 bases, the J end by 3 bases, with 13 bases between. CDR3 nucleotide sequence: TGTGCTAGTGGCTCCGGGGAGCGGACAGATACGCAGTATTTT. Encoded protein: CASGSGERTDTQYF.

The genes are TRBV4-1 and TRBJ2-7; tentatively, D is TRBD1 (5 bases). V was pared by 0 bases and J by 2 bases, with 14 bases between. Germline-derived CDR1 and CDR2 are MGHRA and YSYEKL. The CDR3 covers 16 residues. CDR3: CASSQDIRESPYEQYF. The CDR3 nucleotides are TGCGCCAGCAGCCAAGATATCAGGGAAAGCCCCTACGAGCAGTACTTC.